These T cell receptor beta chains were read from a single sample in a study of breast tumors, draining lymph nodes, adjacent tissues. A single record per CDR3 protein comes from TCRdb applying MiXCR to the multiplex PCR reads. The sample contains more than 250,000 distinct CDR3 sequences, 30% of which appear only once. What was sequenced was axillary lymph node tissue. The receptors stem from a female donor with breast cancer. Some clones in this sample may be carry-over from other donors' samples. Each CDR3 is given with its conserved first and last residue. Fields, in order: clone size, V gene, D gene, J gene, CDR3 protein. The D gene is left open where the match is weak. Expanded clones are given a class, and other clones once, few, many or no size at all.

clone size: many
V gene: TRBV7-2
D gene: TRBD1
J gene: TRBJ2-4
CDR3 protein: CASSLGAYRGEIAKNIQYF

clone size: NA
V gene: TRBV28
D gene: TRBD2
J gene: TRBJ2-3
CDR3 protein: CASSFPNLAGRADTQYF

clone size: many
V gene: TRBV20-1
D gene: NA
J gene: TRBJ2-1
CDR3 protein: CSARDLGGEQFF

clone size: NA
V gene: TRBV10-3
D gene: TRBD2
J gene: TRBJ2-5
CDR3 protein: CASSRGIGLAGSGETQYF

clone size: few
V gene: TRBV10-2
D gene: NA
J gene: TRBJ1-1
CDR3 protein: CASRDRGSRMNTEAFF

clone size: many
V gene: TRBV12-3/TRBV12-4
D gene: TRBD1
J gene: TRBJ2-7
CDR3 protein: CASSPTARGRAIYEQYF

clone size: many
V gene: TRBV9
D gene: TRBD1
J gene: TRBJ1-3
CDR3 protein: CASSARTGLTDLANTIYF

clone size: NA
V gene: TRBV25-1
D gene: TRBD2
J gene: TRBJ2-2
CDR3 protein: CASKEAEHRGDVFF

clone size: many
V gene: TRBV7-2
D gene: TRBD2
J gene: TRBJ2-3
CDR3 protein: CASSLGRTSGRALRGTDTQYF

clone size: many
V gene: TRBV4-1
D gene: NA
J gene: TRBJ2-7
CDR3 protein: CASSQVDSHRYYEQYF

clone size: many
V gene: TRBV29-1
D gene: NA
J gene: TRBJ2-3
CDR3 protein: CSSRGGSAGGTDTQYF

clone size: few
V gene: TRBV7-2
D gene: NA
J gene: TRBJ2-5
CDR3 protein: CASSWFEETQCF

clone size: many
V gene: TRBV7-8
D gene: NA
J gene: TRBJ1-6
CDR3 protein: CASSAQGSYNSPLHF

clone size: many
V gene: TRBV7-9
D gene: NA
J gene: TRBJ2-2
CDR3 protein: CASRLEGVLAGELFF

clone size: many
V gene: TRBV7-3
D gene: NA
J gene: TRBJ2-1
CDR3 protein: CASSLIAGRADEQFF

clone size: many
V gene: TRBV27
D gene: NA
J gene: TRBJ1-6
CDR3 protein: CASSVASSYNSPLHF

clone size: few
V gene: TRBV18
D gene: TRBD1
J gene: TRBJ1-2
CDR3 protein: CASSPQGADYGYTF

clone size: many
V gene: TRBV6-5
D gene: TRBD1
J gene: TRBJ1-6
CDR3 protein: CASSQQGAGNSPLHF

clone size: many
V gene: TRBV12-3/TRBV12-4
D gene: TRBD1
J gene: TRBJ2-2
CDR3 protein: CASSTGAGELFF

clone size: many
V gene: TRBV5-1
D gene: TRBD2
J gene: TRBJ2-1
CDR3 protein: CASSTGLAGGINEQFF

clone size: NA
V gene: TRBV7-3
D gene: NA
J gene: TRBJ1-6
CDR3 protein: CASSPDINSPLHF

clone size: many
V gene: TRBV5-1
D gene: TRBD2
J gene: TRBJ2-7
CDR3 protein: CASSDRGTSGTYEQYF

clone size: NA
V gene: TRBV11-2
D gene: NA
J gene: TRBJ2-4
CDR3 protein: CASSLGPSTKNIQYF

clone size: NA
V gene: TRBV14
D gene: TRBD2
J gene: TRBJ2-1
CDR3 protein: CASSQGGLAGGSSYNEQFF

clone size: NA
V gene: TRBV20-1
D gene: NA
J gene: TRBJ1-3
CDR3 protein: CSAFGGNTIYF

clone size: NA
V gene: TRBV28
D gene: TRBD1
J gene: TRBJ1-6
CDR3 protein: CASSLPRTGNISPLHF

clone size: many
V gene: TRBV4-2
D gene: TRBD1
J gene: TRBJ2-6
CDR3 protein: CASSHRQGAGANVLTF

clone size: NA
V gene: TRBV7-7
D gene: TRBD1
J gene: TRBJ1-6
CDR3 protein: CASSLRDRGPSPLHF

clone size: many
V gene: TRBV4-2
D gene: TRBD2
J gene: TRBJ2-1
CDR3 protein: CASSQTSGRFDEQFF

clone size: many
V gene: TRBV10-1
D gene: NA
J gene: TRBJ2-7
CDR3 protein: CASSDHPGHPYEQYF

clone size: many
V gene: TRBV5-4
D gene: TRBD1
J gene: TRBJ1-2
CDR3 protein: CASSQQPGQFYGYTF

clone size: NA
V gene: TRBV7-3
D gene: NA
J gene: TRBJ1-2
CDR3 protein: CASSFGYTF

clone size: NA
V gene: TRBV28
D gene: NA
J gene: TRBJ1-3
CDR3 protein: CASTTGRNTIYF

clone size: many
V gene: TRBV20-1
D gene: TRBD2
J gene: TRBJ2-7
CDR3 protein: CSILAGVYEQYF

clone size: many
V gene: TRBV6-5
D gene: NA
J gene: TRBJ2-7
CDR3 protein: CASSDSSGSYEQYF

clone size: many
V gene: TRBV20-1
D gene: NA
J gene: TRBJ1-6
CDR3 protein: CSATDTSRGPLHF

clone size: many
V gene: TRBV7-8
D gene: NA
J gene: TRBJ2-3
CDR3 protein: CASSLAWVRDTQYF

clone size: many
V gene: TRBV20-1
D gene: NA
J gene: TRBJ2-1
CDR3 protein: CSARVAREQFF

clone size: NA
V gene: TRBV7-6
D gene: NA
J gene: TRBJ2-7
CDR3 protein: CASSPRGERVYEQHF

clone size: many
V gene: TRBV5-1
D gene: NA
J gene: TRBJ2-7
CDR3 protein: CASSFFTGNHEQYF

clone size: many
V gene: TRBV4-2
D gene: NA
J gene: TRBJ1-3
CDR3 protein: CASSQVDSSGNTIYF

clone size: many
V gene: TRBV11-2
D gene: NA
J gene: TRBJ2-5
CDR3 protein: CASSLRGGETQYF

clone size: NA
V gene: TRBV27
D gene: NA
J gene: TRBJ1-5
CDR3 protein: CASSHAPNQPQHF

clone size: many
V gene: TRBV5-8
D gene: TRBD2
J gene: TRBJ2-3
CDR3 protein: CASSLGAVLAGTDTQYF

clone size: many
V gene: TRBV5-1
D gene: NA
J gene: TRBJ1-3
CDR3 protein: CASSAQSSGNTIYF

clone size: many
V gene: TRBV5-1
D gene: NA
J gene: TRBJ1-6
CDR3 protein: CASSRGAGANNSPLHF

clone size: many
V gene: TRBV19
D gene: NA
J gene: TRBJ1-3
CDR3 protein: CASSKTGVVNTIYF

clone size: many
V gene: TRBV9
D gene: NA
J gene: TRBJ2-2
CDR3 protein: CASSVGDGELFF